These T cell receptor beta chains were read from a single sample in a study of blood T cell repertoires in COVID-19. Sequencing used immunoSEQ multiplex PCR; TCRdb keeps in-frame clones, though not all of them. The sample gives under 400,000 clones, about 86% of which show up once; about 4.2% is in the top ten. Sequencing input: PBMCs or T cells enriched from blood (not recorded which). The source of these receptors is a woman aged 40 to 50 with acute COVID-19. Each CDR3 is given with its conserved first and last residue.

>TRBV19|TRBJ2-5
CASSISVQETQYF
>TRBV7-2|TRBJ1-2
CASSLRDSSSGGYTF
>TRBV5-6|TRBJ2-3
CASSLDRGRADTQYF
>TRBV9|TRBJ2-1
CASSPHPAGSVPFF
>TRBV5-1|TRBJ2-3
CATSVAGEVTDTQYF
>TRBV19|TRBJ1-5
CASSIRRKTTSNQPQHF
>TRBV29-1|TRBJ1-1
CSGEGGGSEAFF
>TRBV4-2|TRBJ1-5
CASSQDYLGDQPQHF
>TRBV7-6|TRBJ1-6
CASSSGGTGVSPLHF
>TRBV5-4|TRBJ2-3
CASSLGLATGADTQYF
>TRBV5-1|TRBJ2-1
CASSSQAGTDEQFF
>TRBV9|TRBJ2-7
CASSVASGQSYEQYF
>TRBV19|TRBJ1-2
CASSSQGANGYTF
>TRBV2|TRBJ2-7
CASSEEGGGGAYEQYF
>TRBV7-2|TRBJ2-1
CASSLEPLANEQFF
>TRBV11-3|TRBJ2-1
CASSLDALGGYNEQFF
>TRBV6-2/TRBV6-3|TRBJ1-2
CASSPTGLQMLDGYTF
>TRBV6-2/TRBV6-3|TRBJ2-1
CASSYSRVFNEQFF
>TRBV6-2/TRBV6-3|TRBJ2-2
CASSRDSTGELFF
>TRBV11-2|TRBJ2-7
CASSFKLADPSYEQYF
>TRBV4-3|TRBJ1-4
CASSQEYRANEKLFF
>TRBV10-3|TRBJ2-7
CAISDRGHYEQYF
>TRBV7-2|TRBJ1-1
CASSPEGVWGRVNTEAFF
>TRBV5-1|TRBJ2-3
CASSTGTSGRADTQYF
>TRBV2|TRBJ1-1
CASSEVLRDTEAFF
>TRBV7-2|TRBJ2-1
CASSLVAGGMGNEQFF
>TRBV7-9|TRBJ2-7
CASSQTTGDYEQYF
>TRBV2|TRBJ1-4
CASSSTQGWNEKLFF
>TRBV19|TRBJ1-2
CASHMTRAGTATGYTF
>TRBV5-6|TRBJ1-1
CASREGVRTEAFF
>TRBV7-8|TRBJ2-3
CASSLAASADTQYF
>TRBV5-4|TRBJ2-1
CASSLGLRNEQFF
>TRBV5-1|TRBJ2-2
CASSPREGTGELFF
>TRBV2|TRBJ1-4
CASSEQGRGREKLFF
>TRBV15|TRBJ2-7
CATSRHRVEYEQYF
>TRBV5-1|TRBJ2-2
CASSSGASGGALAGELFF
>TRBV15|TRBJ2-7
CATSRDYYEQYF
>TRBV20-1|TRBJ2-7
CSAGGRGTASYEQYF
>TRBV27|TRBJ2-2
CASSFSYWRVTGELFF
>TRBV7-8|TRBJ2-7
CASSLGSSGATYEQYF
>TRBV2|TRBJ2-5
CASSAQGMYQETQYF
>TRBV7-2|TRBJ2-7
CASSLGQLAGEQYF
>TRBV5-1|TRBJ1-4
CASSLALGRGEKLFF
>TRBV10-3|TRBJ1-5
CAIRNRDNQPQHF
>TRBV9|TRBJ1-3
CASRSRDPGNTIYF
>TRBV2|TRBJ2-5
CASTQGGKQETQYF
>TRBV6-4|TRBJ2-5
CASSDSHGEGETQYF
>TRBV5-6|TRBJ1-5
CASSSGILLNQPQHF
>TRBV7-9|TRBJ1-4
CASSPSADQGKWTNEKLFF